The source of this TCR beta chain is a study of cytomegalovirus exposure and HLA in healthy donors. As for this clone: The antigen is not known.

General observations from the study: Presence/absence analysis assumed near-uniform sequencing depth across donors. Most of the CMV-associated TCR beta chains (in a later analysis) appeared to be HLA-restricted.

Primers for the PCR totalled 60 Vbeta and 13 Jbeta. The repertoire was sequenced with immunoSEQ multiplex PCR; TCRdb's copy has only in-frame clones and lacks some. The sample shows about 160,000 clones, around 72% of them seen only once. V lost 7 bases and J lost 0, with 3 bases in between. There are 12 residues in the CDR3. Germline V gene data show CDR1 as MNHEY and CDR2 as SVGAGI. The rearrangement uses TRBV6-5 and TRBJ1-4, with D hard to call. This sequence originates from a female donor in good health and CMV-seronegative. Material: PBMCs. The CDR3: CASTTTNEKLFF. DNA for the CDR3: TGTGCCAGCACCACAACTAATGAAAAACTGTTTTTT.